The rows below give T cell receptor beta chains drawn from one sample of a study of radiotherapy plus CTLA-4 blockade in lung cancer. Libraries were prepared by immunoSEQ multiplex PCR; TCRdb keeps only in-frame clonotypes and omits some of them. This table holds nearly 110,000 clones, about 83% found once. Material: peripheral blood, obtained from a patient treated with radiotherapy plus ipilimumab. The receptors derive from a human donor with non-small cell lung cancer that progressed on radiotherapy plus ipilimumab. Some clones in this sample may be carry-over from other donors' samples. Both conserved end residues are part of each CDR3. A D gene is named only where the DNA matches it firmly. Clone size, where shown, is once, few, many, or a class for clones that have expanded.

J gene	V gene	clone size	D gene	CDR3 protein	CDR3 DNA
TRBJ2-4	TRBV2	once	NA	CASSEEGIGIQYF	TGTGCCAGCAGTGAGGAGGGGATAGGCATTCAGTACTTC
TRBJ1-2	TRBV6-6	few	NA	CASSYPTDYYGYTF	TGTGCCAGCAGTTACCCGACAGACTACTATGGCTACACCTTC
TRBJ2-1	TRBV5-1	NA	TRBD2	CASSLSGGYNEQFF	TGCGCCAGCAGCTTAAGCGGGGGCTACAATGAGCAGTTCTTC
TRBJ2-5	TRBV20-1	NA	NA	CSATRAETQYF	TGCAGTGCTACCCGGGCTGAAACCCAGTACTTC
TRBJ1-1	TRBV10-3	NA	NA	CAIKGMNTEAFF	TGTGCCATCAAAGGTATGAACACTGAAGCTTTCTTT
TRBJ2-3	TRBV6-6	NA	TRBD1	CASSTQGTGDDTQYF	TGTGCCAGCAGTACCCAAGGGACAGGGGACGATACGCAGTATTTT
TRBJ2-1	TRBV9	NA	NA	CASSKGYNEQFF	TGTGCCAGCAGCAAGGGCTACAATGAGCAGTTCTTC
TRBJ2-2	TRBV7-3	NA	NA	CASSPRGTGELFF	TGTGCCAGCAGCCCGCGCGGCACCGGGGAGCTGTTTTTT
TRBJ2-7	TRBV6-6	NA	NA	CASSYGKSYEQYF	TGTGCCAGCAGTTACGGCAAATCCTACGAGCAGTACTTC
TRBJ2-2	TRBV9	NA	NA	CASSVELVRSNTGELFF	TGTGCCAGCAGCGTAGAATTGGTTAGAAGTAACACCGGGGAGCTGTTTTTT
TRBJ1-1	TRBV5-1	NA	NA	CASSATRNTEAFF	TGCGCCAGCAGCGCCACAAGGAACACTGAAGCTTTCTTT
TRBJ1-1	TRBV9	NA	NA	CASSREGHRNTEAFF	TGTGCCAGCAGCAGAGAGGGACACAGGAACACTGAAGCTTTCTTT
TRBJ1-6	TRBV11-2	once	NA	CASSLLANNSPLHF	TGTGCCAGCAGCTTATTAGCGAATAATTCACCCCTCCACTTT
TRBJ1-2	TRBV5-6	few	TRBD1	CASSSVPGQGDYGYTF	TGTGCCAGCAGCTCCGTCCCGGGACAGGGGGACTATGGCTACACCTTC
TRBJ2-7	TRBV5-1	NA	NA	CASSPQGYEQYF	TGCGCCAGCAGCCCACAGGGTTACGAGCAGTACTTC
TRBJ1-1	TRBV7-9	NA	TRBD1	CASSSLTGFDEAFF	TGTGCCAGCAGCTCATTGACAGGGTTTGATGAAGCTTTCTTT
TRBJ1-2	TRBV2	NA	NA	CASNERGLDYGYTF	TGTGCCAGCAACGAAAGGGGGTTGGACTATGGCTACACCTTC
TRBJ2-7	TRBV18	NA	NA	CASSPPSGGSHEQYF	TGTGCCAGCTCACCACCAAGCGGAGGTTCCCACGAGCAGTACTTC
TRBJ1-3	TRBV11-1	once	NA	CASSLSGAEGNTIYF	TGTGCCAGCAGCTTATCCGGGGCCGAAGGAAACACCATATATTTT
TRBJ1-2	TRBV6-5	NA	NA	CASSWGGDYTF	TGTGCCAGCAGTTGGGGGGGAGACTACACCTTC
TRBJ2-7	TRBV5-1	NA	TRBD2	CASSLPTSVYEQYF	TGCGCCAGCAGCTTGCCGACTAGCGTCTACGAGCAGTACTTC
TRBJ1-3	TRBV18	NA	TRBD1	CASSPPSTGGNTIYF	TGTGCCAGCTCACCACCGTCGACAGGGGGAAACACCATATATTTT
TRBJ1-1	TRBV4-2	NA	NA	CASSRQVADTEAFF	TGTGCCAGCAGCCGTCAGGTGGCAGACACTGAAGCTTTCTTT
TRBJ1-2	TRBV5-8	NA	NA	CASSLTATYGYTF	TGTGCCAGCAGCTTGACAGCTACCTATGGCTACACCTTC
TRBJ1-1	TRBV9	NA	NA	CASSVQGTAEAFF	TGTGCCAGCAGCGTACAGGGAACGGCTGAAGCTTTCTTT
TRBJ2-7	TRBV11-2	NA	NA	CASSLDVAATYEQYF	TGTGCCAGCAGCTTAGATGTTGCAGCCACCTACGAGCAGTACTTC
TRBJ1-2	TRBV25-1	NA	NA	CASSAPGDLGVNGYTF	TGTGCCAGCAGTGCCCCCGGGGACCTCGGGGTTAATGGCTACACCTTC
TRBJ2-7	TRBV7-8	NA	NA	CASSSGPLLEQYF	TGTGCCAGCAGCTCCGGGCCTCTTCTTGAGCAGTACTTC
TRBJ2-7	TRBV13	NA	TRBD1	CASSRPGQGNYEQYF	TGTGCCAGCAGCAGGCCGGGACAGGGGAACTACGAGCAGTACTTC
TRBJ1-2	TRBV18	NA	NA	CASSPSGGNYGYTF	TGTGCCAGCTCACCAAGTGGGGGGAACTATGGCTACACCTTC
TRBJ2-2	TRBV5-6	NA	TRBD1	CASSRRGQGFPGELFF	TGTGCCAGCAGCAGAAGGGGACAGGGGTTCCCCGGGGAGCTGTTTTTT
TRBJ1-3	TRBV5-1	NA	NA	CASSFPGNTIYF	TGCGCCAGCAGCTTTCCTGGAAACACCATATATTTT
TRBJ2-7	TRBV2	NA	NA	CASKDPYEQYF	TGTGCCAGCAAGGATCCCTACGAGCAGTACTTC
TRBJ1-5	TRBV7-2	NA	TRBD1	CASSYGQGWVQPQHF	TGTGCCAGCAGCTACGGACAGGGATGGGTTCAGCCCCAGCATTTT
TRBJ1-1	TRBV28	NA	NA	CASKRRTEGWVSANTEAFF	TGTGCCAGCAAACGACGAACGGAGGGTTGGGTTTCAGCCAACACTGAAGCTTTCTTT
TRBJ2-1	TRBV5-1	NA	NA	CASSLGALGAGEQFF	TGCGCCAGCAGCTTGGGGGCGTTGGGGGCTGGTGAGCAGTTCTTC
TRBJ1-2	TRBV12-5	NA	NA	CASGLVDRPYGYTF	TGTGCTAGTGGTTTGGTAGACAGACCCTATGGCTACACCTTC
TRBJ2-7	TRBV15	NA	TRBD2	CATSRASGLQYEQYF	TGTGCCACCAGCAGAGCTAGCGGGTTACAATACGAGCAGTACTTC
TRBJ2-5	TRBV11-2	NA	NA	CASSLGTEPYQETQYF	TGTGCCAGCAGCTTAGGGACAGAGCCGTACCAAGAGACCCAGTACTTC
TRBJ2-5	TRBV18	NA	TRBD2	CASSKIAGAQETQYF	TGTGCCAGCTCAAAGATAGCGGGGGCACAAGAGACCCAGTACTTC
TRBJ1-6	TRBV5-1	NA	NA	CASSLDPGGSAYNSPLHF	TGCGCCAGCAGCTTGGACCCAGGCGGGAGCGCCTATAATTCACCCCTCCACTTT
TRBJ1-2	TRBV25-1	once	NA	CASSELLGDGYTF	TGTGCCAGCAGTGAATTATTGGGGGATGGCTACACCTTC
TRBJ2-5	TRBV2	NA	NA	CASSVSVQETQYF	TGTGCCAGCAGTGTGAGCGTACAAGAGACCCAGTACTTC
TRBJ1-1	TRBV5-1	NA	TRBD1	CASSLQGAGNTEAFF	TGCGCCAGCAGCTTACAGGGGGCTGGGAACACTGAAGCTTTCTTT
TRBJ2-2	TRBV2	NA	NA	CASTTGPTGELFF	TGTGCCAGTACTACAGGTCCCACCGGGGAGCTGTTTTTT